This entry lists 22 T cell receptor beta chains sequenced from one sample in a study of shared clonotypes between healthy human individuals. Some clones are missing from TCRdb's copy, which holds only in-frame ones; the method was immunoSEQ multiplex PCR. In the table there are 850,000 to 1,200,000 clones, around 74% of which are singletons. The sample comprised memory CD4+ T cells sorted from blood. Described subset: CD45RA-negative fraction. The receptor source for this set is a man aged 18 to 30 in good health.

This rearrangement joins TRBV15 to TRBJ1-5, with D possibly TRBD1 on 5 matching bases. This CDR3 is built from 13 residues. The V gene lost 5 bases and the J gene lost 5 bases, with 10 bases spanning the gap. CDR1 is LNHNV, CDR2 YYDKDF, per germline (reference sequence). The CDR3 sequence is CATSQRGDQPQHF. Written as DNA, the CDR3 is TGTGCCACCAGCCAAAGGGGCGATCAGCCCCAGCATTTT. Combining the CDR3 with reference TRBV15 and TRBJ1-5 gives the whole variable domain DAMVIQNPRYQVTQFGKPVTLSCSQTLNHNVMYWYQQKSSQAPKLLFHYYDKDFNNEADTPDNFQSRRPNTSFCFLDIRSPGLGDTAMYLCATSQRGDQPQHFGDGTRLSIL.

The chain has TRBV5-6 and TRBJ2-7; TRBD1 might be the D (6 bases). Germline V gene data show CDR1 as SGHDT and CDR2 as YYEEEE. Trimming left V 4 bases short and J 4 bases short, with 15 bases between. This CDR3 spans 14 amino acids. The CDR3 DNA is TGTGCCAGCAGCCTCTGGGACACCCCGTACGAGCAGTACTTC. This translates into CASSLWDTPYEQYF.

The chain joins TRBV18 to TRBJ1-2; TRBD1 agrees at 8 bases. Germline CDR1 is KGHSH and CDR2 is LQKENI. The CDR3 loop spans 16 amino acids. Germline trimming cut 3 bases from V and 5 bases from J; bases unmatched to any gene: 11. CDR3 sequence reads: CASSPGPDRGSYGYTF. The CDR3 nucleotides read TGTGCCAGCTCACCGGGCCCCGACAGGGGTTCGTATGGCTACACCTTC.

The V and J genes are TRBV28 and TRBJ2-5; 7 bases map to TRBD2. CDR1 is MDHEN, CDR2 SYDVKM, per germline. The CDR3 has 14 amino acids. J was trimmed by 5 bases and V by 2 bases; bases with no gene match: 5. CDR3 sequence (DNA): TGTGCCAGCAGTTTAACGGGGGGATCTGAGACCCAGTACTTC. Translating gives CASSLTGGSETQYF.

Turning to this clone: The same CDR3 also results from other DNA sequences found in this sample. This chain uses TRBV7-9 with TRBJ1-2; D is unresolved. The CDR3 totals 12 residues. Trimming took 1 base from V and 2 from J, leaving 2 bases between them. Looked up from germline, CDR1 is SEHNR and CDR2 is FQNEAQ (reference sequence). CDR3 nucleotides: TGTGCCAGCAGCTTAGGCAACTATGGCTACACCTTC. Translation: CASSLGNYGYTF. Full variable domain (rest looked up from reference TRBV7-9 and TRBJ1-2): DTGVSQNPRHKITKRGQNVTFRCDPISEHNRLYWYRQTLGQGPEFLTYFQNEAQLEKSRLLSDRFSAERPKGSFSTLEIQRTEQGDSAMYLCASSLGNYGYTFGSGTRLTVV.

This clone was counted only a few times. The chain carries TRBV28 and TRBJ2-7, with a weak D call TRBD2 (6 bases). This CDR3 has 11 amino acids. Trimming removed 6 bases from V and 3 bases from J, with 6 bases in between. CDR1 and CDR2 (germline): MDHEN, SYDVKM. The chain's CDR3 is CASSGSYEQYF. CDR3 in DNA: TGTGCCAGCAGCGGGAGCTACGAGCAGTACTTC.

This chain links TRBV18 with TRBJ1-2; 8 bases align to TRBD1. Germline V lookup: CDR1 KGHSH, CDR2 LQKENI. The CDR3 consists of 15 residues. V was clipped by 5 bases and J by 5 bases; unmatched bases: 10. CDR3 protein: CASSEGTGVKYGYTF. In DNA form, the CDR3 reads TGTGCCAGCTCAGAAGGGACAGGCGTCAAATATGGCTACACCTTC.

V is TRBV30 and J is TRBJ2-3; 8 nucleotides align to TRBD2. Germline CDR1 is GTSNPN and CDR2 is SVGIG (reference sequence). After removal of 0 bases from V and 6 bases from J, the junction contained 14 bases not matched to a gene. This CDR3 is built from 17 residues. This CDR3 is CAWSVLAPTGGRDTQYF. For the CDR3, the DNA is TGTGCCTGGAGTGTACTCGCCCCGACAGGCGGGAGGGATACGCAGTATTTT.

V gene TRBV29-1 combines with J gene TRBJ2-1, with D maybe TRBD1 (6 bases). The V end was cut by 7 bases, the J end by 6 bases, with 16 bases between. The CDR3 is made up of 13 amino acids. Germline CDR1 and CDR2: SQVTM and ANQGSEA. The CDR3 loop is CSAYRRGSNEQFF. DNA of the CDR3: TGCAGCGCATATCGCAGGGGATCCAATGAGCAGTTCTTC.

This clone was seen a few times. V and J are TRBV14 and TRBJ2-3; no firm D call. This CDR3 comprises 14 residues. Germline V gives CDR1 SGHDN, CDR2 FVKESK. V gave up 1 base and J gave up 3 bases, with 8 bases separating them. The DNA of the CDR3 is TGTGCCAGCAGCCAAGTACACGGGACAGATACGCAGTATTTT. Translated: CASSQVHGTDTQYF.

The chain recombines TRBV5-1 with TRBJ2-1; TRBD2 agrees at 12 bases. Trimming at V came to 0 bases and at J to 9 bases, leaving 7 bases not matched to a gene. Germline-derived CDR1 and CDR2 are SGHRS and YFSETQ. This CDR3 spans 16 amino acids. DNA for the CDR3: TGCGCCAGCAGCTTGGGAACGACTAGCGGGAGAGGTGAGCAGTTCTTC. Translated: CASSLGTTSGRGEQFF. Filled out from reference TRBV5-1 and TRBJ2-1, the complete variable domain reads KAGVTQTPRYLIKTRGQQVTLSCSPISGHRSVSWYQQTPGQGLQFLFEYFSETQRNKGNFPGRFSGRQFSNSRSEMNVSTLELGDSALYLCASSLGTTSGRGEQFFGPGTRLTVL.

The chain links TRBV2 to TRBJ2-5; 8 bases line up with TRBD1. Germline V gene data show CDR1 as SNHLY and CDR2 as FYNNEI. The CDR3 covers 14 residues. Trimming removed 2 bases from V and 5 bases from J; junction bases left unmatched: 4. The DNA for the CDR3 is TGTGCCAGCAGTGAAATCAGGGGGCTGGAGACCCAGTACTTC. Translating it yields CASSEIRGLETQYF.

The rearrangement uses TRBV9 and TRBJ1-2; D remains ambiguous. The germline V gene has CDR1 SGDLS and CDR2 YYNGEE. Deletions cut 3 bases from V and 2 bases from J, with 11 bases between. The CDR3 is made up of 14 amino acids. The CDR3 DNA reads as TGTGCCAGCAGCGGACGCTCGGGGAACTATGGCTACACCTTC. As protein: CASSGRSGNYGYTF.

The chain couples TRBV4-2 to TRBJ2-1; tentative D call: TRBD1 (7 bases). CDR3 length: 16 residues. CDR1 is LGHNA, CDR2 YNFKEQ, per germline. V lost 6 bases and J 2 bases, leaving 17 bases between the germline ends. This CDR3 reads CASRNRQGEAYNEQFF. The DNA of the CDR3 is TGTGCCAGCAGAAACCGTCAGGGGGAGGCCTACAATGAGCAGTTCTTC.

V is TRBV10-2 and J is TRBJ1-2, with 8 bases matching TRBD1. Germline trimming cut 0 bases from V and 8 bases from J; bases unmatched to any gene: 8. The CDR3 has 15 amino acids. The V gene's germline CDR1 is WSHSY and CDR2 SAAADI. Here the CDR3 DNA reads TGCGCCAGCAGTGAGTCGGGGAGACAGGGGAGGGGCTACACCTTC. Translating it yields CASSESGRQGRGYTF.

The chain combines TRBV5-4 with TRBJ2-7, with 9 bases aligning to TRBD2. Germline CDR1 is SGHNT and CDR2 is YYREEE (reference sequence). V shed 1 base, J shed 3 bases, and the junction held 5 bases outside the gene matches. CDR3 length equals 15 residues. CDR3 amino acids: CASSLPASGDYEQYF. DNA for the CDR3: TGTGCCAGCAGCTTGCCAGCTAGCGGGGACTACGAGCAGTACTTC. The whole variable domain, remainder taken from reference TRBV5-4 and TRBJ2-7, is ETGVTQSPTHLIKTRGQQVTLRCSSQSGHNTVSWYQQALGQGPQFIFQYYREEENGRGNFPPRFSGLQFPNYSSELNVNALELDDSALYLCASSLPASGDYEQYFGPGTRLTVT.

CDR3 protein: CASSSGQGGSPLHF. CDR3 coding DNA: TGTGCCAGCAGTTCAGGACAGGGCGGTTCACCCCTCCACTTT. The chain carries TRBV28 and TRBJ1-6; 8 nucleotides line up with TRBD1. CDR3 size: 14 residues. V was pared by 4 bases and J by 9 bases, with 5 bases of the junction left unmatched. The germline V gene has CDR1 MDHEN and CDR2 SYDVKM.

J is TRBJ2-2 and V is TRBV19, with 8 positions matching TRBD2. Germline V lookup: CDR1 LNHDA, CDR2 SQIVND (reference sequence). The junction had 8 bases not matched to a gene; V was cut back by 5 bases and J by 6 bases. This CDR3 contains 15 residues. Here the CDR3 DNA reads TGTGCCAGTAGTCGGGGACTAGGAGCTCCCGGGGAGCTGTTTTTT. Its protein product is CASSRGLGAPGELFF.

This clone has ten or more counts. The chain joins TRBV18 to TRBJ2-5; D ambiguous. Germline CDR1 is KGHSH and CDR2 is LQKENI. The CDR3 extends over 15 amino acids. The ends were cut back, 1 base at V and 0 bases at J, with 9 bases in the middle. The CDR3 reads CASSPQTGHQETQYF. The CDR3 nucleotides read TGTGCCAGCTCACCACAGACCGGACACCAAGAGACCCAGTACTTC.

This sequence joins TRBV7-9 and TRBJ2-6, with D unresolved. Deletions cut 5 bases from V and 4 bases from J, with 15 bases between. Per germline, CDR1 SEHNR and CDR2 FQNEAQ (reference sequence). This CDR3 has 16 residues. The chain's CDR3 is CASSSIRHVGANVLTF. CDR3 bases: TGTGCCAGCAGCAGTATCCGACATGTAGGGGCCAACGTCCTGACTTTC.

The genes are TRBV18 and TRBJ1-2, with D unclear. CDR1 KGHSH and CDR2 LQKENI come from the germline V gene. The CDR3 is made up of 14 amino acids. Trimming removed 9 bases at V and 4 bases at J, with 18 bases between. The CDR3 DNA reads TGTGCCAGTCATGGACCAGCCCTAGTCTATGGCTACACCTTC. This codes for CASHGPALVYGYTF.

As DNA, the CDR3 is TGCAGCGTTGCCTTCCCCCGGCTAGCGGGAGGGGGCGAGCAGTACTTC. Protein: CSVAFPRLAGGGEQYF. This chain joins TRBV29-1 and TRBJ2-7; 12 bases map to TRBD2. V was pared by 4 bases and J by 6 bases, with 13 bases of the junction left unmatched. CDR1 is SQVTM and CDR2 is ANQGSEA in the germline V gene. The CDR3 covers 16 residues.